This TCR beta chain came from a study of regulatory T cells in long-lasting Graves disease. Study-level background: Persistent Graves' disease required over 5 years of antithyroid drugs and positive TSH receptor antibodies.

The study, taken as a whole, reports: Persistent patients had a count of shared public clonotypes (roughly 2,500) that exceeded that of new patients (966). Newly diagnosed Graves' patients had higher TCR diversity than persistent ones. The study found TRBV28, TRBJ1-2 and TRBJ2-5 favored in persistent disease.

The CDR3 is made up of 15 amino acids. Trimming pared 1 base from V and 0 bases from J, leaving 8 bases between. The germline V gene encodes CDR1 LGHDT and CDR2 YNNKEL (reference sequence). The time point denotes: persistent/refractory GD, antithyroid drugs over 5 years with positive TRAb. PBMCs provided the RNA from which the TCR library was made. Arm-PCR of CDR3 regions with iRepertoire HTBI primers generated TCR beta libraries. MiXCR, applied by TCRdb to the multiplex PCR reads, yields one record per CDR3 protein. The sample records 400,000 to 500,000 distinct CDR3 sequences, roughly 23% being singletons. This clonotype was recorded a few times. Its antigen is not identified.

The J gene is TRBJ2-3, the V gene TRBV3-1, with D hard to call. The receptor comes from a female donor with Graves disease. The sequencing here drew on peripheral blood mononuclear cells (PBMCs), taken when the disease was refractory, from a patient treated with antithyroid drugs. For the CDR3, the DNA is TGTGCCAGCAGCCAAGTAGCCACTAGCACAGATACGCAGTATTTT. Its protein product is CASSQVATSTDTQYF.